Listed here are 16 T cell receptor beta chains from one sample, sequenced in a study of blood T cell repertoires in COVID-19 (dated by TCRdb to 2018 to 2021). Receptor amplification or capture employed the immunoSEQ multiplex PCR assay. TCRdb took this table from immuneACCESS and kept in-frame rearrangements with V and J called. Such tables lack part of the clones; where checked against another copy, unresolved V genes explain under half of the gap, and the rest is unexplained. The sample profile shows 65,000 to 80,000 clones; approximately 80% of them were found once. Around 10% of the sample goes to the ten largest clones. The sample consisted of peripheral blood. Every receptor here comes from a man aged 50 to 60 with acute or convalescent COVID-19.

This chain connects TRBV2 to TRBJ2-2, with 11 bases lining up with TRBD2. The V segment lost 4 bases and the J segment 6 bases; nucleotides outside the gene matches: 7. Germline CDR1 reads SNHLY; CDR2 reads FYNNEI. The CDR3 runs to 16 residues. The CDR3 region has the DNA TGTGCCAGCAGTGCAACTAGCGGGAGTTGGGCCGGGGAGCTGTTTTTT. Residues: CASSATSGSWAGELFF.

V usage is TRBV2 and J usage is TRBJ1-1; possible D gene TRBD1, 6 bases. This CDR3 is 12 amino acids long. V dropped 4 bases and J dropped 6 bases, with 9 bases sitting between them. In germline, CDR1 is SNHLY, CDR2 FYNNEI. The DNA of the CDR3 is TGTGCCAGCAGTGTGGGACACTCTGAAGCTTTCTTT. Translation gives CASSVGHSEAFF.

This sequence joins TRBV5-1 and TRBJ2-1; the match to TRBD2 covers 9 bases. The germline V gene encodes CDR1 SGHRS and CDR2 YFSETQ. The CDR3 sequence is 15 residues long. J gave up 2 bases and V 1 base, and 1 base lay outside the gene matches. For the CDR3, the DNA is TGCGCCAGCAGCTTGTCTAGCGGGGCCTACAATGAGCAGTTCTTC. It translates to CASSLSSGAYNEQFF.

The chain combines TRBV7-6 with TRBJ2-1; TRBD1 agrees at 8 bases. The CDR3 totals 15 residues. The V gene's germline CDR1 is SGHVS and CDR2 FNYEAQ. V was clipped by 5 bases and J by 7 bases; unmatched bases: 10. Written as DNA, the CDR3 is TGTGCCAGCAGCCCTACTCGGACAGGGAGGAATGAGCAGTTCTTC. Amino acids: CASSPTRTGRNEQFF.

This chain joins TRBV23-1 and TRBJ1-4, with a possible D match to TRBD1 (6 bases). TRBV23-1 is an ORF, and what it does is uncertain. The CDR3 runs to 14 residues. The V end lost 4 bases, the J end lost 4 bases, and 10 bases lay between the germline ends. The CDR3: CASSPGQSNEKLFF. Here the CDR3 DNA reads TGCGCCAGCAGTCCCGGACAGAGTAATGAAAAACTGTTTTTT.

V is TRBV9 and J is TRBJ1-2; no definite D call. The length of the CDR3 is 15 residues. Germline V gene sequence: CDR1 SGDLS, CDR2 YYNGEE. V was clipped by 0 bases and J by 2 bases, with 11 bases between them. CDR3 protein: CASSVGGRENYGYTF. CDR3 DNA: TGTGCCAGCAGCGTAGGCGGCAGAGAAAACTATGGCTACACCTTC.

The rearrangement joins TRBV28 to TRBJ1-5; 9 positions agree with TRBD1. Trimming cost V 8 bases and J 4 bases; bases outside gene matches: 12. The CDR3 covers 16 residues. Germline CDR1 MDHEN, CDR2 SYDVKM. CDR3 region: CASGTGKVVGNQPQHF. CDR3 nucleotide sequence: TGTGCCAGCGGGACAGGGAAAGTGGTGGGTAATCAGCCCCAGCATTTT.

The chain carries TRBV7-9 and TRBJ2-2; 8 bases fit TRBD1. Per the germline V gene, CDR1 is SEHNR and CDR2 is FQNEAQ (reference sequence). CDR3 size: 19 residues. After removal of 3 bases from V and 5 bases from J, the junction contained 17 bases not matched to a gene. CDR3 protein: CASSFLVLAAGGLTGELFF. DNA of the CDR3: TGTGCCAGCAGCTTCCTAGTTCTTGCGGCAGGGGGCCTTACCGGGGAGCTGTTTTTT.

This chain joins TRBV9 and TRBJ2-3; D may be TRBD2 (5 bases). Trimming removed 7 bases at V and 1 base at J, with 25 bases between. Germline CDR1 reads SGDLS; CDR2 reads YYNGEE. This CDR3 is 18 amino acids long. CDR3: CASSTTTFTPGGTDTQYF. The DNA for the CDR3 is TGTGCCAGCTCAACCACCACTTTTACTCCCGGGGGCACAGATACGCAGTATTTT.

J is TRBJ2-3 and V is TRBV4-1; 9 bases are a match to TRBD2. CDR1 and CDR2 (germline): MGHRA, YSYEKL. V lost 1 base, J lost 4 bases, and 12 bases stayed unmatched. There are 18 residues in the CDR3. The CDR3 region is CASSQASASGKGADTQYF. CDR3 in DNA: TGCGCCAGCAGCCAAGCGTCGGCTAGCGGGAAAGGAGCAGATACGCAGTATTTT.

The J gene is TRBJ2-5, the V gene TRBV5-6, with 13 bases identical to TRBD2. The ends lost 4 bases at V and 4 bases at J; junction bases unmatched: 10. This CDR3 region has 17 residues. The germline gives CDR1 SGHDT, CDR2 YYEEEE. The CDR3, as DNA: TGTGCCAGCAGCCGCCGGTTGACTAGCGGGGGGTCAGAGACCCAGTACTTC. This gives the protein CASSRRLTSGGSETQYF.

This chain links TRBV5-8 with TRBJ1-5, with D tentatively TRBD1 (6 bases). V lost 3 bases, J lost 0 bases, and 10 bases lay in between. The CDR3 spans 15 residues. Germline CDR1 and CDR2: SGHTS and YDEGEE. This CDR3 reads CASSWTEVSNQPQHF. In nucleotides, the CDR3 is TGTGCCAGCAGCTGGACAGAAGTTAGCAATCAGCCCCAGCATTTT.

This chain uses TRBV19 with TRBJ1-5; TRBD1 is a possible D gene (5 bases). The germline gives CDR1 LNHDA, CDR2 SQIVND (reference sequence). Trimming removed 3 bases at V and 6 bases at J, with 12 bases between. The CDR3 runs 14 residues. The CDR3 DNA reads TGTGCCAGTAGTATTATCGGGGGAGGTCAGCCCCAGCATTTT. This gives the protein CASSIIGGGQPQHF.

V is TRBV7-2 and J is TRBJ1-1; 7 nucleotides match TRBD1. This CDR3 is built from 15 residues. CDR1 and CDR2 (germline): SGHTA, FQGNSA. Unmatched junction bases numbered 8, after V lost 4 bases and J lost 3 bases. CDR3 residues: CASSSTGTAYTEAFF. The DNA for the CDR3 is TGTGCCAGCAGCTCCACCGGGACAGCATACACTGAAGCTTTCTTT.

The chain combines TRBV10-2 with TRBJ2-7; 8 nucleotides line up with TRBD1. The CDR3 has 15 amino acids. V lost 5 bases, J lost 2 bases, and 8 bases stayed unmatched. Germline lookup yields CDR1 WSHSY and CDR2 SAAADI. The CDR3 sequence is CASSMSRGHPYEQYF. The CDR3 nucleotides are TGCGCCAGCAGTATGTCCAGGGGGCATCCCTACGAGCAGTACTTC.

The V gene is TRBV5-5, the J gene TRBJ1-1, with TRBD1 matching over 8 bases. Looked up from germline, CDR1 is SGHKS and CDR2 is YYEKEE (reference sequence). The CDR3 contains 13 residues. Trimming took 5 bases from V and 6 from J; bases not matched to a gene: 6. The CDR3 DNA reads TGTGCCAGCAGTCACGACAGGGGCCCTGAAGCTTTCTTT. It yields the protein CASSHDRGPEAFF.